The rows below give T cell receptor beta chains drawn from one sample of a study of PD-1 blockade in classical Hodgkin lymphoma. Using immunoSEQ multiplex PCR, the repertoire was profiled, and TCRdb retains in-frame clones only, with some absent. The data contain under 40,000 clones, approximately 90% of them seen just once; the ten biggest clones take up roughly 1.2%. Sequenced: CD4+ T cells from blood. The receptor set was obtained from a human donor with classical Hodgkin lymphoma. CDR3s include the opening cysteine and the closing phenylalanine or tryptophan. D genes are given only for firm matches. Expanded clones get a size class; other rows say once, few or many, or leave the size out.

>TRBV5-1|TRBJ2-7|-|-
TGCGCCAGCAGCTTGGAGGTTTCGTACGAGCAGTACTTC
CASSLEVSYEQYF
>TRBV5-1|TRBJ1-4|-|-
TGCGCCAGCAGCCCAACAGATTCGGGGGAAAAACTGTTTTTT
CASSPTDSGEKLFF
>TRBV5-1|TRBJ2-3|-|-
TGCGCCAGCGGCGCGGAGGGAGCCACAGATACGCAGTATTTT
CASGAEGATDTQYF
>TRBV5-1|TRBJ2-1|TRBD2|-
TGCGCCAGCAGCTTGGGGCGGACTAGCGGGCGTTACAATGAGCAGTTCTTC
CASSLGRTSGRYNEQFF
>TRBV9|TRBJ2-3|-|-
TGTGCCAGCAGCGTAGCGGGAGTTTCAGATACGCAGTATTTT
CASSVAGVSDTQYF
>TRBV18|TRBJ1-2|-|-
TGTGCCAGCTCATCCCGGGACATCTCTGGGGAAGGCTACACCTTC
CASSSRDISGEGYTF
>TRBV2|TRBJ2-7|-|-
TGTGCCAGCAGTGGTATCCCTGAAGGCGAGCAGTACTTC
CASSGIPEGEQYF
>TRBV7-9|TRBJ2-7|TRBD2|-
TGTGCCAGCAGCTACGGGACTAGCTACGAGCAGTACTTC
CASSYGTSYEQYF
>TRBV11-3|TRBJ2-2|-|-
TGTGCCAGCAGCTTAGATTTCGGAATTGTCACCGGGGAGCTGTTTTTT
CASSLDFGIVTGELFF
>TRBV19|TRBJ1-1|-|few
TGTGCCAGTAGCCGGGACCTAGGCACTGAAGCTTTCTTT
CASSRDLGTEAFF
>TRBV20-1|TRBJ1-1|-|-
TGCAGTGCTAGACAAAACACTGAAGCTTTCTTT
CSARQNTEAFF
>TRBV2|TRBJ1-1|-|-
TGTGCCAGCAGTGTTGAGGGGGAGACTGAAGCTTTCTTT
CASSVEGETEAFF
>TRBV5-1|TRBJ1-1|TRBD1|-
TGCGCCAGCAGCTTGAGGGGGGACAGGCTGAACACTGAAGCTTTCTTT
CASSLRGDRLNTEAFF
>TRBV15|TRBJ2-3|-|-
TGTGCCACCAGGTCCGCTTCGGGCACAGATACGCAGTATTTT
CATRSASGTDTQYF
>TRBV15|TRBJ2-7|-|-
TGTGCCACCAGCAGAGACTCCGGGCTCTACGAGCAGTACTTC
CATSRDSGLYEQYF
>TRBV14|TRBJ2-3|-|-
TGTGCCAGCAGCCCCAAGGGACTCACAGATACGCAGTATTTT
CASSPKGLTDTQYF
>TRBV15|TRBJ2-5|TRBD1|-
TGTGCCACCTCTAACCGCAGGGGGCTAGAGACCCAGTACTTC
CATSNRRGLETQYF
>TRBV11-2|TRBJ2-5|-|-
TGTGCCAGCAGCCGCGGGACAGTTCAAGAGACCCAGTACTTC
CASSRGTVQETQYF
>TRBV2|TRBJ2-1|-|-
TGTGCCAGGAGCCGGAAGCCCAACAATGAGCAGTTCTTC
CARSRKPNNEQFF
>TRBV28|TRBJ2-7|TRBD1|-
TGTGCCAGCAGGGGTTCGGCAGGGGGCTCCTACGAGCAGTACTTC
CASRGSAGGSYEQYF
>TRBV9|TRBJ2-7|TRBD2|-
TGTGCCAGCAGCGTAGAGGGGGGGACTAGCGCCTACGAGCAGTACTTC
CASSVEGGTSAYEQYF
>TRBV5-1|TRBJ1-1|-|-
TGCGCCAGCAGCTTGGACGCGGGGACTGAAGCTTTCTTT
CASSLDAGTEAFF
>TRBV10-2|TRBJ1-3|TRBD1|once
TGCGCCACCACACCGACAGGGCTGTCTGGAAACACCATATATTTT
CATTPTGLSGNTIYF
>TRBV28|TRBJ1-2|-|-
TGTGCCAGCAGTTTATCTAACTATGGCTACACCTTC
CASSLSNYGYTF
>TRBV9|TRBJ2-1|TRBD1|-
TGTGCCAGCAGCGTAGGACAGGGGATAGGTAATGAGCAGTTCTTC
CASSVGQGIGNEQFF
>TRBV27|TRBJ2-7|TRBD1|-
TGTGCCAGCAGTTTAAAGCCCGGGACAGGGCCCTACGAGCAGTACTTC
CASSLKPGTGPYEQYF
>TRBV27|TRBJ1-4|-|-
TGTGCCAGCACCTCATCAACTAATGAAAAACTGTTTTTT
CASTSSTNEKLFF
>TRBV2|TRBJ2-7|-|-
TGTGCCAGCACCTCCTTGGCGGCAGGGTACGAGCAGTACTTC
CASTSLAAGYEQYF
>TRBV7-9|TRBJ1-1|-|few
TGTGCCAGCAGCTTAGACAGGCTGGCTGAAGCTTTCTTT
CASSLDRLAEAFF
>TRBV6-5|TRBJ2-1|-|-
TGTGCCAGCAGCCGGGTGGGGAGTGAGCAGTTCTTC
CASSRVGSEQFF
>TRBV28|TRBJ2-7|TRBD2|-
TGTGCCAGCAGTTTGTGGACTAGCGGGAGCGGGCAGTACTTC
CASSLWTSGSGQYF
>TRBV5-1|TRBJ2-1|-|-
TGCGCCAGCTTCCTGTCGCCCCTTAATGAGCAGTTCTTC
CASFLSPLNEQFF
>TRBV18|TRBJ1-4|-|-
TGTGCCAGCTCACCACGGTCAACCGAAAAACTGTTTTTT
CASSPRSTEKLFF
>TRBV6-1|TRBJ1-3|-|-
TGTGCCAGCAGTGCAGGCTCTGGAAACACCATATATTTT
CASSAGSGNTIYF
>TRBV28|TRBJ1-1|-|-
TGTGCCAGCAGTCCACGGGCTGAAGCTTTCTTT
CASSPRAEAFF
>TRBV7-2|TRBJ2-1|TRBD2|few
TGTGCCAGCAGCTTAAGGTGGGGGGAGGGCCGAAGTGAGCAGTTCTTC
CASSLRWGEGRSEQFF
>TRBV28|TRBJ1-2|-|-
TGTGCCAGCAGACGGTCGGGGCAACGCTATGGCTACACCTTC
CASRRSGQRYGYTF
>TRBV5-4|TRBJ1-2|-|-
TGTGCCAGCAGCTCAGGCGGATACCAGGGAAACTATGGCTACACCTTC
CASSSGGYQGNYGYTF
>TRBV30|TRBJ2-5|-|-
TGTGCCTGGAGCGCCACCGGTGGGGGGCTAGAGACCCAGTACTTC
CAWSATGGGLETQYF
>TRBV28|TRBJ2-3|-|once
TGTGCCAGCAGTTTACTAGCGCTAGAAGGCACAGATACGCAGTATTTT
CASSLLALEGTDTQYF
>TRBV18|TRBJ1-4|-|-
TGTGCCAGCTCGTCCGCGGCGCGTCCTGAAAAACTGTTTTTT
CASSSAARPEKLFF
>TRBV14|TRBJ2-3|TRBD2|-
TGTGCCAGCAATCGCGGGGGTACAGATACGCAGTATTTT
CASNRGGTDTQYF
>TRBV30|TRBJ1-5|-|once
TGTGCCTGGAGTCCGCCCCCAGGGGTTCAGCCCCAGCATTTT
CAWSPPPGVQPQHF
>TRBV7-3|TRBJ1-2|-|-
TGTGCCAGCAGCTTAATTTCCGGGGAAGGTTACACCTTC
CASSLISGEGYTF
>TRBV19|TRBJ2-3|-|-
TGTGCCAGTAGTATGGTGGGAAGGGGAAATACGCAGTATTTT
CASSMVGRGNTQYF
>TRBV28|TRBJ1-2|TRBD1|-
TGTGCCAGCAGATCGGGACAGGGGGGGAATGGCTACACCTTC
CASRSGQGGNGYTF
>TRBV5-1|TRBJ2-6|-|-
TGCGCCAGCAGCTTCTCTGGGGCCAACGTCCTGACTTTC
CASSFSGANVLTF
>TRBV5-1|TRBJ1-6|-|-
TGCGCCAGCAGCTTGGATGGGGTAAGCTCACCCCTCCACTTT
CASSLDGVSSPLHF
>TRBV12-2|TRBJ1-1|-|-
TGTGCAAGTCGCTTAACTGGGGCCCGGGGGTCTACTGAAGCTTTCTTT
CASRLTGARGSTEAFF
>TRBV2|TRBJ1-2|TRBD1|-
TGTGCCAGCAGTCTTTCACAGGGGATAGGTGGCTACACCTTC
CASSLSQGIGGYTF
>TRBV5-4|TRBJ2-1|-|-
TGTGCCAGCGAAAACCGGGCTTACAATGAGCAGTTCTTC
CASENRAYNEQFF
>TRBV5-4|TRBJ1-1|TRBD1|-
TGTGCCAGCAGCCGCGACAGGGTCCGGAACACTGAAGCTTTCTTT
CASSRDRVRNTEAFF
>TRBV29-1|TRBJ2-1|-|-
TGCAGCGTTGAACGGAGAAAAGTAAGGGACAATGAGCAGTTCTTC
CSVERRKVRDNEQFF
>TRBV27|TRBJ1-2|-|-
TGTGCCAGCAAGGTGTCCGATTCCCTCTTTAACTATGGCTACACCTTC
CASKVSDSLFNYGYTF
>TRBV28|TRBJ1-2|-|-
TGTGCCAGCAGTTTAGAGCAGGGTGGCGGCTACACCTTC
CASSLEQGGGYTF
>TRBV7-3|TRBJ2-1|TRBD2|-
TGTGCCAGCAGCTACGGACTAGCGGGAGGACATCAGTTCTTC
CASSYGLAGGHQFF